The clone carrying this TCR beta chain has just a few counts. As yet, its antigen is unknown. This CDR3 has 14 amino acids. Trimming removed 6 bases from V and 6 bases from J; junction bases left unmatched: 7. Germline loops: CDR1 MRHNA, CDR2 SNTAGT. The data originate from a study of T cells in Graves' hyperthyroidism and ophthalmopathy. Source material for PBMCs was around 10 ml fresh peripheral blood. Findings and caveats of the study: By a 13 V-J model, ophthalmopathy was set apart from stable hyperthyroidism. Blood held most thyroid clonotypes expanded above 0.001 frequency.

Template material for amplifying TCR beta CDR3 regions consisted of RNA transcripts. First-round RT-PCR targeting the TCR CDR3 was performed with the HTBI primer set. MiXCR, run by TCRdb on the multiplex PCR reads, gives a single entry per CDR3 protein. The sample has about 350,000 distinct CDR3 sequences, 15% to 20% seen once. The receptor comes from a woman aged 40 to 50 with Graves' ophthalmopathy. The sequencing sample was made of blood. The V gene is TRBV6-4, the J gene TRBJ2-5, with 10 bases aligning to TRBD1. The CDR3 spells CASRSTGGRKTQYF. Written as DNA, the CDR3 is TGTGCCAGCAGATCGACAGGGGGCAGGAAGACCCAGTACTTC.